Ten or more counts support the clone carrying this T cell receptor (beta chain). The antigen remains unidentified. The entry originates in a study of T cell clonality in common variable immunodeficiency. Overall study results and limits: Reportedly, TCR beta sequences from common variable immunodeficiency showed fewer deletions and N-nucleotide insertions.

TCRdb's table, derived via immunoSEQ multiplex PCR, lists solely in-frame clones and lacks some. The record shows approximately 38,000 clones for this sample, with no singletons present. The receptor comes from a human donor with common variable immunodeficiency. Sequencing input: peripheral blood mononuclear cells.

CDR3: CSVVQVSTDTQYF. The CDR3 bases that were read are TGCAGCGTTGTCCAGGTTAGCACAGATACG. The chain uses TRBV29-1 and TRBJ2-3; no definite D call. The read finishes 3 residues shy of the CDR3 end, and the germline J gene is used to complete it. CDR1 and CDR2 from the germline V gene are SQVTM and ANQGSEA. The CDR3 runs 13 residues. V was shortened by 4 bases and J by 0 bases, with 8 bases between the two germline ends.